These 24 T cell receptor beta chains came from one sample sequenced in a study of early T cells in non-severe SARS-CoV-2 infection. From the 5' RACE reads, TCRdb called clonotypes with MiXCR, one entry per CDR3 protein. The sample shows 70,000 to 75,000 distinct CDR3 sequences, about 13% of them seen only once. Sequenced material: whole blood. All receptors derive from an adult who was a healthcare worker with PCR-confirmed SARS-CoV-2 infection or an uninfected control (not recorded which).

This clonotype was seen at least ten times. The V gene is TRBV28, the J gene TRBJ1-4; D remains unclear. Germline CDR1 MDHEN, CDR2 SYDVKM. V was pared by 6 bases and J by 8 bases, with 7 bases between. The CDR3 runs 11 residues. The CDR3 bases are TGTGCCAGCAGCCGCTTCGAAAAACTGTTTTTT. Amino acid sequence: CASSRFEKLFF. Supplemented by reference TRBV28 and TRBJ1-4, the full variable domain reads DVKVTQSSRYLVKRTGEKVFLECVQDMDHENMFWYRQDPGLGLRLIYFSYDVKMKEKGDIPEGYSVSREKKERFSLILESASTNQTSMYLCASSRFEKLFFGSGTQLSVL.

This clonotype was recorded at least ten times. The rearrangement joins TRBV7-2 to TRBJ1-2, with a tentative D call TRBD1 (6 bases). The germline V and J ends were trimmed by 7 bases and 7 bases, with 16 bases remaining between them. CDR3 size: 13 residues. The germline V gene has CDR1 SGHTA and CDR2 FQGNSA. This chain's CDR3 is CASTSTGQGGYTF. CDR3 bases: TGTGCCAGCACCTCGACAGGCCAGGGTGGCTACACCTTC.

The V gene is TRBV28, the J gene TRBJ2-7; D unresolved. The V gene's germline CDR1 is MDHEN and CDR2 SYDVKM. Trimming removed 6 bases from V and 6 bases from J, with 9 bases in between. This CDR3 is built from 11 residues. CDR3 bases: TGTGCCAGCAGGGGGATCGGCGAGCAGTACTTC. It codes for CASRGIGEQYF.

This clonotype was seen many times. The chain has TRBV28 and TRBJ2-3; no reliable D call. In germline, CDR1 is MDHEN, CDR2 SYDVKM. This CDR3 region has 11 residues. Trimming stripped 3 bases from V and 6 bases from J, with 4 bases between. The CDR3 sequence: CASSFVDTQYF. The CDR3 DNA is TGTGCCAGCAGTTTCGTCGATACGCAGTATTTT.

CDR3: CSAREPQETQYF. In DNA, the CDR3 is TGCAGTGCTAGGGAACCCCAAGAGACCCAGTACTTC. V gene TRBV20-1 combines with J gene TRBJ2-5; unclear D gene. The germline V gene encodes CDR1 DFQATT and CDR2 SNEGSKA (reference sequence). V gave up 3 bases and J gave up 1 base, with 6 bases separating them. The CDR3 has 12 amino acids.

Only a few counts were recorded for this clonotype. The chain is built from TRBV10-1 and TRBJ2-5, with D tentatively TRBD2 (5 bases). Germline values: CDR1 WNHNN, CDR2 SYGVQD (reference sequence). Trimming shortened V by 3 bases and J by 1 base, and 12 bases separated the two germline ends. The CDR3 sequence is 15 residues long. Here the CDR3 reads CASSDGRGSQETQYF. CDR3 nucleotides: TGCGCCAGCAGTGACGGACGAGGGTCCCAAGAGACCCAGTACTTC.

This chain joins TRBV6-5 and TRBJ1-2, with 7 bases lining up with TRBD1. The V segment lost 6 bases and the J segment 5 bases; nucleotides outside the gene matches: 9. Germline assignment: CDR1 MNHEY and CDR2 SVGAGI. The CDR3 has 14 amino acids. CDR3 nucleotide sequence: TGTGCCAGCAGATCCAACAGGGGAGGGTATGGCTACACCTTC. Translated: CASRSNRGGYGYTF.

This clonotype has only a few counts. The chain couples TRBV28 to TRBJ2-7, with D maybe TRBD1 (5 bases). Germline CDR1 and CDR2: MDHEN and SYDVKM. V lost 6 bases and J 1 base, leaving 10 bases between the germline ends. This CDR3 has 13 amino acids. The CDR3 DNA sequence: TGTGCCAGCAGCCCCAGGGCGTCCTACGAGCAGTACTTC. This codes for CASSPRASYEQYF. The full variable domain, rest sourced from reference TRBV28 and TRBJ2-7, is DVKVTQSSRYLVKRTGEKVFLECVQDMDHENMFWYRQDPGLGLRLIYFSYDVKMKEKGDIPEGYSVSREKKERFSLILESASTNQTSMYLCASSPRASYEQYFGPGTRLTVT.

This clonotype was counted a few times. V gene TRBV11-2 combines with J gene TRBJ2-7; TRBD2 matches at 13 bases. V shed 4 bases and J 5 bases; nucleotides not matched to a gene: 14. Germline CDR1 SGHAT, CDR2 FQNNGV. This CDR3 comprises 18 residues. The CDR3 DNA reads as TGTGCCAGCAGCTCACATACTAGCGGGGGGGCCTTCTACGACGAGCAGTACTTC. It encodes CASSSHTSGGAFYDEQYF.

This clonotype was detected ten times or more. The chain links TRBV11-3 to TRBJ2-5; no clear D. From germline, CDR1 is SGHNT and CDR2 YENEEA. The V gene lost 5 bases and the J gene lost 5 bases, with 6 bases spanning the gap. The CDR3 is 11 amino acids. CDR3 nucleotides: TGTGCCAGCAGCATAGGGGAGACCCAGTACTTC. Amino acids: CASSIGETQYF.

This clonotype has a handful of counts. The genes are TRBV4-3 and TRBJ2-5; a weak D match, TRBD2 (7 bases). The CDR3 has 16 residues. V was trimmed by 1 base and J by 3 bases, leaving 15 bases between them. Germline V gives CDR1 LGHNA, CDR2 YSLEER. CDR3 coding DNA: TGCGCCAGCAGCCAAGGCGCCGGGGGGCACAAAGAGACCCAGTACTTC. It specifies CASSQGAGGHKETQYF.

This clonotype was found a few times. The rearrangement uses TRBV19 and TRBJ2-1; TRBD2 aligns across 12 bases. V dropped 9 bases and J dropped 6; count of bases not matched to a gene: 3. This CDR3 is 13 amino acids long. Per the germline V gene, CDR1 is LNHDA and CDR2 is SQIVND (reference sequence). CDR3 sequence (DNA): TGTGCCAGCGCTAGCGGGGGGGCCAATGAGCAGTTCTTC. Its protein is CASASGGANEQFF.

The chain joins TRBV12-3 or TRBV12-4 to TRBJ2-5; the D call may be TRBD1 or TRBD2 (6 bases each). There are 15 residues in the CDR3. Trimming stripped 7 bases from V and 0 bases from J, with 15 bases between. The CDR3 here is CASTTGAGHQETQYF. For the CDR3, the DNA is TGTGCCAGCACCACGGGGGCAGGGCACCAAGAGACCCAGTACTTC.

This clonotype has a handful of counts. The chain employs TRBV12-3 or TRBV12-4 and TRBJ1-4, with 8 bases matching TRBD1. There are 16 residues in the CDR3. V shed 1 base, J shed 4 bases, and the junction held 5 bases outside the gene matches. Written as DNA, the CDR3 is TGTGCCAGCAGTTTAGGGACAGGGTCAGGTAATGAAAAACTGTTTTTT. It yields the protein CASSLGTGSGNEKLFF.

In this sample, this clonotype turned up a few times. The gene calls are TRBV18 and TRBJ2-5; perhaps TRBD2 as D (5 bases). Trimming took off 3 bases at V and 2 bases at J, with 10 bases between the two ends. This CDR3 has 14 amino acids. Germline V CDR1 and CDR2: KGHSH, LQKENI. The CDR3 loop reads CASSPRVEQETQYF. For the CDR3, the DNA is TGTGCCAGCTCACCGCGGGTAGAACAAGAGACCCAGTACTTC.

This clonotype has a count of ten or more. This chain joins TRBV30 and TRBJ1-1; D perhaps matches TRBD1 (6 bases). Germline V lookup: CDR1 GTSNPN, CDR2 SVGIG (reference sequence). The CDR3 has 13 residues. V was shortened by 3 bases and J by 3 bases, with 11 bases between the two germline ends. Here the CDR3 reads CAWRWGQDTEAFF. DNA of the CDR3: TGTGCCTGGAGGTGGGGGCAAGACACTGAAGCTTTCTTT.

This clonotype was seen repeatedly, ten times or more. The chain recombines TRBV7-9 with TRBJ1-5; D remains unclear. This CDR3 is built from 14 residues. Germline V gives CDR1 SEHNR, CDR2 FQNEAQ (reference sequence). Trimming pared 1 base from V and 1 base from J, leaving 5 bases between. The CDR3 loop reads CASSLDGSNQPQHF. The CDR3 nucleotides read TGTGCCAGCAGCTTAGATGGGAGCAATCAGCCCCAGCATTTT.

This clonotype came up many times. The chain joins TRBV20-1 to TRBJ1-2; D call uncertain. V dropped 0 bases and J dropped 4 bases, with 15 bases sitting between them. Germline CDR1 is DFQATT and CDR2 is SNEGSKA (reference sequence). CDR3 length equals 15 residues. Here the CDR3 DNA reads TGCAGTGCTAGAGATCGGGAAGGTGGTGGCTATGGCTACACCTTC. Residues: CSARDREGGGYGYTF.

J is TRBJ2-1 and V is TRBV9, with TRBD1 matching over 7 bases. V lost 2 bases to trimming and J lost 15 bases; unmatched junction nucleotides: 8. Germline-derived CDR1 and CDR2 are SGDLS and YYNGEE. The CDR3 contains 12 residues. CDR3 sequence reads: CASSVPGQVMFF. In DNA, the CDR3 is TGTGCCAGCAGCGTTCCAGGACAGGTGATGTTCTTC.

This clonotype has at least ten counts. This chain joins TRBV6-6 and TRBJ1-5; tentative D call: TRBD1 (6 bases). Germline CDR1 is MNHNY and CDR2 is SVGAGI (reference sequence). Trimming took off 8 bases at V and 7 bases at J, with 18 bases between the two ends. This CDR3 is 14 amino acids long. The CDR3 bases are TGTGCCAGCTCTTTCAGGGGCTTGAGACAGCCCCAGCATTTT. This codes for CASSFRGLRQPQHF.

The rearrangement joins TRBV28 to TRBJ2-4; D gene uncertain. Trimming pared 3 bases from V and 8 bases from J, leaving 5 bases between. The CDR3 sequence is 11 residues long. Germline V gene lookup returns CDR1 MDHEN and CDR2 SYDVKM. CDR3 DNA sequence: TGTGCCAGCAGTTTTGGGGACATTCAGTACTTC. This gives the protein CASSFGDIQYF.

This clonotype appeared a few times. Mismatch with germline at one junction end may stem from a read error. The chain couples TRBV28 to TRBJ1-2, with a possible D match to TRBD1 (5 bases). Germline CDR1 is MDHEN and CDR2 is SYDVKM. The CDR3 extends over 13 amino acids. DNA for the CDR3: TGTGCCAGCACCAAAATGGGACCTATGCGAACCTTCTTC. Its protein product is CASTKMGPMRTFF.

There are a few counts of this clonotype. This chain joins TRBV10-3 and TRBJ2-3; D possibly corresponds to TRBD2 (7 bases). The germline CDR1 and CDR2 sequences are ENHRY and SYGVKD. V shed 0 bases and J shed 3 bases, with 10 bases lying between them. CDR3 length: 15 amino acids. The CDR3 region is CAISESGGATDTQYF. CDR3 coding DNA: TGTGCCATCAGTGAGTCGGGGGGGGCAACAGATACGCAGTATTTT.

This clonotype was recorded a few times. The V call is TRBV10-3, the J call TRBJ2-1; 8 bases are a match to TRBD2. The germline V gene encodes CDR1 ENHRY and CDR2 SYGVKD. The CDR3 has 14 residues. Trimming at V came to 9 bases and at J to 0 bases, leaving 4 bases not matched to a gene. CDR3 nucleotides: TGTGCCATAAATAGCGGGGCCTCCTACAATGAGCAGTTCTTC. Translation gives CAINSGASYNEQFF.